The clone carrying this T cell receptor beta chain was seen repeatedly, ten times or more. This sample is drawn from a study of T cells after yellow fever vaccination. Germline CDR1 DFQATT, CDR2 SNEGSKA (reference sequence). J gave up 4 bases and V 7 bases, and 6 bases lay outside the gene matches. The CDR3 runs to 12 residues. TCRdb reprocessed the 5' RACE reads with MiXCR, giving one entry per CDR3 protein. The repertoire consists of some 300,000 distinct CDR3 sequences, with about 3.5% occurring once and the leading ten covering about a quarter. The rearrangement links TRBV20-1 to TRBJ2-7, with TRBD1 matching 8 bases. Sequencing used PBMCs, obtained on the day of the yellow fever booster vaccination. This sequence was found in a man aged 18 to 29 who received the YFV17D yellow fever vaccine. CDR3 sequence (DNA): TGCAGTGTATGGGACAGGCTTTACGAGCAGTACTTC. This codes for CSVWDRLYEQYF.